This record covers a single T cell receptor beta chain. This specimen belongs to a study of OX40 agonist ivuxolimab in advanced cancers. For the study at large: Dosing consisted of intravenous ivuxolimab at 0.01 to 10 mg/kg every 2 weeks. It was permissible to have had prior anti-PD-1, anti-PD-L1 or anti-CTLA-4 therapy, and around 40% had some.

Generated by immunoSEQ multiplex PCR, the TCRdb table keeps only in-frame clones and is missing some. The repertoire consists of roughly 60,000 clones, with about 86% occurring once and the leading ten covering about 0.95%. Germline V gene lookup returns CDR1 SGHTA and CDR2 FQGNSA. V lost 2 bases to trimming and J lost 4 bases, with 15 bases between them. The CDR3 length is 16 residues. This clonotype originated in an adult with an advanced solid tumor such as melanoma, head and neck, liver or kidney cancer. The sample was CD4+ or CD8+ T cells sorted from blood, taken in a trial of the OX40 agonist ivuxolimab. This chain links TRBV7-2 with TRBJ2-1; no firm D call. Here the CDR3 reads CASSLFSPLNYNEQFF. The CDR3 DNA is TGTGCCAGCAGCTTATTCTCCCCCCTCAATTACAATGAGCAGTTCTTC.